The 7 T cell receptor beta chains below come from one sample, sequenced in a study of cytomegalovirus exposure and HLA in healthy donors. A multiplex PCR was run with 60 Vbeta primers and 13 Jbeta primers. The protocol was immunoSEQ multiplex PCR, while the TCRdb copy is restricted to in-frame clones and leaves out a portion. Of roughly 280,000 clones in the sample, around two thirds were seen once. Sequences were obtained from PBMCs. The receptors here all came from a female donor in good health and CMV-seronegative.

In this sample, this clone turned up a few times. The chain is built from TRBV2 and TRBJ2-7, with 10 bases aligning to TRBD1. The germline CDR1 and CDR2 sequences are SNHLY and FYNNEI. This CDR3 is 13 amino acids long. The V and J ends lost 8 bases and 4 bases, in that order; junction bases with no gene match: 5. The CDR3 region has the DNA TGTGCCAGCCGGGACAGGGGTGGGTACGAGCAGTACTTC. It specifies CASRDRGGYEQYF.

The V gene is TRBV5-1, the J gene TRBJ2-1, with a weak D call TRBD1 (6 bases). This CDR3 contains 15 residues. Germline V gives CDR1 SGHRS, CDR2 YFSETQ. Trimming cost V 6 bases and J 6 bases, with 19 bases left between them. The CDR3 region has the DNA TGCGCCAGCATCCCCCTGCCAGGGGCCGGCAATGAGCAGTTCTTC. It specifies CASIPLPGAGNEQFF. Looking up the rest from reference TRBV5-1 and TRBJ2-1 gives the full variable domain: KAGVTQTPRYLIKTRGQQVTLSCSPISGHRSVSWYQQTPGQGLQFLFEYFSETQRNKGNFPGRFSGRQFSNSRSEMNVSTLELGDSALYLCASIPLPGAGNEQFFGPGTRLTVL.

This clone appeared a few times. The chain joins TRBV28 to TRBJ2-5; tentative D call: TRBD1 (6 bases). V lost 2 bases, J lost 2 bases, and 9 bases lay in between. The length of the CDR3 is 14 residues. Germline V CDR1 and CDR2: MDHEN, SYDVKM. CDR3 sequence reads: CASSLLGGQETQYF. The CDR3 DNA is TGTGCCAGCAGTTTACTAGGGGGTCAAGAGACCCAGTACTTC.

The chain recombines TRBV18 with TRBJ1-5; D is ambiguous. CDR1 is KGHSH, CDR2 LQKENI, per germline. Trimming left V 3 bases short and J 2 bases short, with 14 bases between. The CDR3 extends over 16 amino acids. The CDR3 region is CASSPSGGMGNQPQHF. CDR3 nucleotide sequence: TGTGCCAGCTCACCCAGTGGAGGAATGGGCAATCAGCCCCAGCATTTT.

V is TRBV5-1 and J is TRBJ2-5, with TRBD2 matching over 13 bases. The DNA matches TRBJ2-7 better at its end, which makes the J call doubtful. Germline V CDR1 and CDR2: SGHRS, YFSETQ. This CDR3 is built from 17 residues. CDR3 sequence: CASSFRTSGSHGYEQYF. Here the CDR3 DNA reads TGCGCCAGCAGCTTTAGGACTAGCGGGAGTCACGGATACGAGCAGTACTTC.

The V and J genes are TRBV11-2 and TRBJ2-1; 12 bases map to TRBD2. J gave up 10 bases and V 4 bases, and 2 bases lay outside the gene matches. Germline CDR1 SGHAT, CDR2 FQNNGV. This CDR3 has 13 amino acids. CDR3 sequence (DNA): TGTGCCAGCAGCTCCGGGACTAGCGGGGAGCAGTTCTTC. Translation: CASSSGTSGEQFF.

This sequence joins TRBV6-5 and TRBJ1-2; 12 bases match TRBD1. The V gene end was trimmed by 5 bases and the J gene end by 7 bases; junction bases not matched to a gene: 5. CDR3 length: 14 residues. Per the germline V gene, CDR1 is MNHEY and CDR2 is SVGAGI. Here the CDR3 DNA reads TGTGCCAGCAGTCCCGGGACAGGGGGCTCTGGCTACACCTTC. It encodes CASSPGTGGSGYTF.